A selection of T cell receptor beta chains follows, all from one sample in a study of blood T cell repertoires in COVID-19. The assay was immunoSEQ multiplex PCR, and TCRdb's table has in-frame clones only and misses some. The repertoire includes about 160,000 clones, 81% of them detected once, and roughly 9.6% sits in the top ten. The sample consisted of peripheral blood. These receptors were obtained from a man in his 60s with active or convalescent COVID-19. Each CDR3 is given with its conserved first and last residue. D genes are given only for firm matches.

D gene: -; J gene: TRBJ1-1; V gene: TRBV6-5; CDR3 length: 15; CDR3 protein: CASSSPSGENTEAFF; CDR3 DNA: TGTGCCAGCAGTTCCCCCTCAGGGGAGAACACTGAAGCTTTCTTT
D gene: -; J gene: TRBJ2-5; V gene: TRBV7-2; CDR3 length: 13; CDR3 protein: CASRSGSTETQYF; CDR3 DNA: TGTGCCAGCAGGTCGGGGTCGACAGAGACCCAGTACTTC
D gene: -; J gene: TRBJ1-1; V gene: TRBV5-1; CDR3 length: 13; CDR3 protein: CASSTPGITEAFF; CDR3 DNA: TGCGCCAGCAGCACCCCAGGGATAACTGAAGCTTTCTTT
D gene: TRBD1; J gene: TRBJ1-2; V gene: TRBV7-2; CDR3 length: 16; CDR3 protein: CASSFRDRLSVRGYTF; CDR3 DNA: TGTGCCAGCAGCTTCCGGGACAGGCTGTCCGTACGAGGCTACACCTTC
D gene: TRBD1; J gene: TRBJ2-7; V gene: TRBV5-6; CDR3 length: 13; CDR3 protein: CASSWGTGSEQYF; CDR3 DNA: TGTGCCAGCAGCTGGGGGACAGGGAGCGAGCAGTACTTC
D gene: -; J gene: TRBJ1-1; V gene: TRBV6-2/TRBV6-3; CDR3 length: 14; CDR3 protein: CASSLNGGRTEAFF; CDR3 DNA: TGTGCCAGCAGTCTGAATGGGGGCCGAACTGAAGCTTTCTTT
D gene: TRBD1; J gene: TRBJ1-3; V gene: TRBV5-5; CDR3 length: 16; CDR3 protein: CASSRSGGPGGNTIYF; CDR3 DNA: TGTGCCAGCAGCCGGTCAGGGGGGCCTGGTGGAAACACCATATATTTT
D gene: -; J gene: TRBJ2-1; V gene: TRBV5-1; CDR3 length: 11; CDR3 protein: CASSSMNEQFF; CDR3 DNA: TGCGCCAGCAGCTCCATGAATGAGCAGTTCTTC
D gene: TRBD1; J gene: TRBJ1-3; V gene: TRBV3-1/TRBV3-2; CDR3 length: 18; CDR3 protein: CASSLRRGGTGDGNTIYF; CDR3 DNA: TGTGCCAGCAGCCTCCGGCGAGGGGGGACAGGGGACGGAAACACCATATATTTT
D gene: -; J gene: TRBJ2-7; V gene: TRBV14; CDR3 length: 12; CDR3 protein: CASSHVPYEQYF; CDR3 DNA: TGTGCCAGCAGCCATGTCCCGTACGAGCAGTACTTC
D gene: TRBD1; J gene: TRBJ2-7; V gene: TRBV7-9; CDR3 length: 12; CDR3 protein: CASSPGQGEQYF; CDR3 DNA: TGTGCCAGCAGCCCGGGACAGGGCGAGCAGTACTTC
D gene: -; J gene: TRBJ1-5; V gene: TRBV29-1; CDR3 length: 15; CDR3 protein: CSVGLAGNSNQPQHF; CDR3 DNA: TGCAGCGTTGGGTTGGCGGGGAATAGCAATCAGCCCCAGCATTTT
D gene: TRBD1; J gene: TRBJ1-2; V gene: TRBV19; CDR3 length: 14; CDR3 protein: CASSPRTGRSGYTF; CDR3 DNA: TGTGCCAGTAGTCCCCGGACAGGGCGCTCTGGCTACACCTTC
D gene: TRBD1; J gene: TRBJ2-5; V gene: TRBV6-5; CDR3 length: 14; CDR3 protein: CASSFDSGGETQYF; CDR3 DNA: TGTGCCAGCAGTTTTGATTCAGGGGGAGAGACCCAGTACTTC
D gene: TRBD1; J gene: TRBJ2-3; V gene: TRBV12-5; CDR3 length: 14; CDR3 protein: CASGSGQGRDTQYF; CDR3 DNA: TGTGCTAGTGGTTCCGGACAGGGAAGAGATACGCAGTATTTT
D gene: -; J gene: TRBJ2-7; V gene: TRBV5-1; CDR3 length: 13; CDR3 protein: CASSLPADYEQYF; CDR3 DNA: TGCGCCAGCAGCCTGCCCGCGGACTACGAGCAGTACTTC
D gene: TRBD2; J gene: TRBJ2-1; V gene: TRBV5-1; CDR3 length: 17; CDR3 protein: CASSLSGGGPTYNEQFF; CDR3 DNA: TGCGCCAGCAGCTTGTCTGGCGGGGGGCCCACCTACAATGAGCAGTTCTTC